The clone carrying this T cell receptor beta chain occurred many times. The target antigen is unknown. There are 15 residues in the CDR3. V gave up 5 bases and J gave up 1 base; unmatched junction bases: 5. A universal primer site was incorporated via template switching, and the cDNA contained unique molecular identifiers. Via MiXCR, TCRdb re-called the 5' RACE reads, giving one row per CDR3 protein. The data contain around 1.7 million distinct CDR3 sequences, 25% to 35% of them singletons. This sample is part of a study of identical twins. The donors were all healthy and Caucasian. Whole-study results and caveats: Out-of-frame sharing of TCR alpha in monozygotic twins was underestimated by models.

What was sequenced was cord blood. This rearrangement joins TRBV12-3 or TRBV12-4 to TRBJ1-2; 9 bases match TRBD1. The clonotype comes from a newborn girl in good health. The CDR3 reads CASSRRTGVNYGYTF. In DNA, the CDR3 is TGTGCCAGCAGTCGCCGGACAGGGGTTAACTATGGCTACACCTTC.